These 22 T cell receptor beta chains share one sample of origin, sequenced in a study of spatial heterogeneity in lung cancer. General observations from the study: Counts that tracked tumor mutation counts were those of expanded intratumoral alpha and beta TCRs.

The time point was: sample taken at primary tumor resection. One entry per CDR3 protein, called by TCRdb with MiXCR from the 5' RACE reads. The repertoire holds about 100,000 distinct CDR3 sequences, with about 4.6% as singletons. For these TCRs, the target antigens are not known. The sequenced sample was lung tumor tissue, obtained at surgery. Receptors were obtained from a male donor with early-stage non-small cell lung cancer.

This clonotype has a count of ten or more. This chain joins TRBV4-1 and TRBJ2-1; 9 bases are a match to TRBD1. Trimming removed 1 base from V and 6 bases from J; junction bases left unmatched: 4. Germline V gives CDR1 MGHRA, CDR2 YSYEKL. The CDR3 extends over 15 amino acids. The CDR3 nucleotides read TGCGCCAGCAGCCAAGGGGACAGGGATAGCAATGAGCAGTTCTTC. Translating gives CASSQGDRDSNEQFF.

This clonotype was seen many times. The chain couples TRBV5-1 to TRBJ2-5; D is unresolved. The CDR3 loop spans 13 amino acids. V shed 4 bases and J shed 4 bases, with 11 bases lying between them. CDR1 is SGHRS, CDR2 YFSETQ, per germline. CDR3 sequence: CASSADSAETQYF. The CDR3 DNA reads as TGCGCCAGCAGCGCAGATTCCGCAGAGACCCAGTACTTC.

Notes on this clonotype: A read error is possible here, since a much larger clone lies one base away. The rearrangement joins TRBV20-1 to TRBJ2-1; maybe TRBD1 (5 bases). V lost 6 bases and J lost 7, with 13 bases in between. This CDR3 is 12 amino acids long. Germline loops: CDR1 DFQATT, CDR2 SNEGSKA (reference sequence). CDR3 residues: CSAVGPRNEQFF. CDR3 in DNA: TGCAGTGCCGTGGGGCCCCGGAATGAGCAGTTCTTC.

This clonotype was seen ten or more times. The V and J genes are TRBV28 and TRBJ2-2, with no clear D. Germline CDR1 is MDHEN and CDR2 is SYDVKM. Trimming left V 6 bases short and J 5 bases short, with 4 bases between. The CDR3 runs to 11 residues. Here the CDR3 DNA reads TGTGCCAGCAGCAAGACCGGGGAGCTGTTTTTT. Translating gives CASSKTGELFF.

The table lists this clonotype with many counts. V is TRBV3-1 and J is TRBJ2-1, with TRBD1 matching 9 bases. The CDR3 is 15 residues long. The germline V gene has CDR1 LGHDT and CDR2 YNNKEL (reference sequence). The trim removed 2 bases at V and 3 bases at J, leaving 2 bases unmatched. Written as DNA, the CDR3 is TGTGCCAGCAGCCAAACAGGGGGCATCTACAATGAGCAGTTCTTC. This translates into CASSQTGGIYNEQFF.

This clonotype was seen a handful of times. The V and J genes are TRBV7-9 and TRBJ2-7; D is ambiguous. CDR3 length: 12 amino acids. Trimming removed 7 bases from V and 5 bases from J, with 12 bases in between. CDR1 and CDR2 (germline): SEHNR, FQNEAQ (reference sequence). CDR3 DNA sequence: TGTGCCAGCACAATCGGTGAGCACGAGCAGTACTTC. Translation: CASTIGEHEQYF.

A few counts support this clonotype. The chain recombines TRBV9 with TRBJ2-2; no definite D call. The CDR3 has 15 residues. V shed 0 bases and J shed 1 base, with 7 bases lying between them. Germline V lookup: CDR1 SGDLS, CDR2 YYNGEE. The DNA for the CDR3 is TGTGCCAGCAGCGTAGGGGCCGAGAACACCGGGGAGCTGTTTTTT. Residues: CASSVGAENTGELFF.

The chain uses TRBV2 and TRBJ2-5; 11 nucleotides align to TRBD1. After removal of 1 base from V and 4 bases from J, the junction contained 8 bases not matched to a gene. CDR3 length: 17 residues. CDR1 and CDR2 (germline): SNHLY, FYNNEI. The CDR3 nucleotides are TGTGCCAGCAGTGAAGGTTCCCTAGGACAGGGGGCAGAGACCCAGTACTTC. Encoded protein: CASSEGSLGQGAETQYF.

This clonotype has a count of ten or more. This chain joins TRBV2 and TRBJ1-2; D gene ambiguous. This CDR3 has 14 residues. Germline V gene lookup returns CDR1 SNHLY and CDR2 FYNNEI. The V gene lost 5 bases and the J gene lost 2 bases, with 12 bases spanning the gap. CDR3 sequence (DNA): TGTGCCAGCAGTTCTATGGGAGTAAACTATGGCTACACCTTC. Translating it yields CASSSMGVNYGYTF.

This clonotype was detected ten times or more. This chain links TRBV30 with TRBJ1-1; 8 bases match TRBD1. Germline values: CDR1 GTSNPN, CDR2 SVGIG (reference sequence). The trim removed 2 bases at V and 4 bases at J, leaving 3 bases unmatched. This CDR3 is built from 13 residues. CDR3 coding DNA: TGTGCCTGGAGTACAGGGGGAAGCACTGAAGCTTTCTTT. The encoded protein is CAWSTGGSTEAFF.

This clonotype was detected ten times or more. V is TRBV2 and J is TRBJ2-2, with D uncertain. The CDR3 has 14 residues. The ends were cut back, 6 bases at V and 6 bases at J, with 14 bases in the middle. Germline CDR1 reads SNHLY; CDR2 reads FYNNEI. The CDR3 sequence: CASRPPLSAGELFF. CDR3 DNA sequence: TGTGCCAGCAGGCCCCCGCTTTCGGCCGGGGAGCTGTTTTTT.

The chain recombines TRBV14 with TRBJ2-5; weak D call: TRBD1 (6 bases). The V end lost 4 bases, the J end lost 3 bases, and 9 bases lay between the germline ends. The CDR3 sequence is 13 residues long. Germline V lookup: CDR1 SGHDN, CDR2 FVKESK. The CDR3 nucleotides read TGTGCCAGCAGCCTTCGGACAGAAGAGACCCAGTACTTC. It codes for CASSLRTEETQYF.

This clonotype has at least ten counts. This chain uses TRBV29-1 with TRBJ2-1; D is perhaps TRBD2 (6 bases). Per the germline V gene, CDR1 is SQVTM and CDR2 is ANQGSEA. This CDR3 contains 13 residues. Trimming removed 7 bases from V and 1 base from J, with 11 bases in between. CDR3 in amino acids: CSGTGSSYNEQFF. The DNA for the CDR3 is TGCAGCGGCACCGGGAGTTCCTACAATGAGCAGTTCTTC.

This clonotype was observed many times. The chain combines TRBV28 with TRBJ2-7; D unclear. The CDR3 covers 12 residues. Germline lookup yields CDR1 MDHEN and CDR2 SYDVKM. V was clipped by 8 bases and J by 1 base, with 9 bases between them. CDR3 residues: CASGMRSYEQYF. The CDR3 nucleotides read TGTGCCAGCGGGATGAGATCCTACGAGCAGTACTTC. The full variable domain, its missing parts supplied by reference TRBV28 and TRBJ2-7, is DVKVTQSSRYLVKRTGEKVFLECVQDMDHENMFWYRQDPGLGLRLIYFSYDVKMKEKGDIPEGYSVSREKKERFSLILESASTNQTSMYLCASGMRSYEQYFGPGTRLTVT.

This clonotype has only a few counts. The rearrangement joins TRBV7-9 to TRBJ2-5; 7 bases agree with TRBD2. V dropped 3 bases and J dropped 6; count of bases not matched to a gene: 10. CDR1 SEHNR and CDR2 FQNEAQ come from the germline V gene (reference sequence). This CDR3 is built from 15 residues. This chain's CDR3 is CASSFEGGGSKTQYF. The CDR3 region has the DNA TGTGCCAGCAGCTTTGAGGGCGGGGGTTCGAAGACCCAGTACTTC.

This clonotype occurred many times. V gene TRBV7-9 combines with J gene TRBJ1-6; TRBD1 might be the D (5 bases). This CDR3 contains 14 residues. In germline, CDR1 is SEHNR, CDR2 FQNEAQ (reference sequence). The V end lost 4 bases, the J end lost 7 bases, and 11 bases lay between the germline ends. The chain's CDR3 is CASSSGPTNSPLHF. The DNA of the CDR3 is TGTGCCAGCAGCTCGGGACCGACCAATTCACCCCTCCACTTT.

The sample holds many counts of this clonotype. V usage is TRBV3-1 and J usage is TRBJ2-7, with D perhaps being TRBD1 or TRBD2 (6 bases each). CDR1 is LGHDT, CDR2 YNNKEL, per germline (reference sequence). This CDR3 has 21 amino acids. Trimming removed 4 bases at V and 4 bases at J, with 35 bases between. The CDR3 loop is CASSPRDMMFAGPFRDYEQYF. In nucleotides, the CDR3 is TGTGCCAGCAGCCCCCGGGACATGATGTTCGCGGGACCTTTCCGAGATTACGAGCAGTACTTC.

This clonotype was seen repeatedly, ten times or more. V usage is TRBV29-1 and J usage is TRBJ2-5; TRBD1 might be the D (6 bases). The CDR3 has 11 residues. V gave up 6 bases and J gave up 9 bases, with 14 bases separating them. Germline V gene data show CDR1 as SQVTM and CDR2 as ANQGSEA. The CDR3 sequence: CSVDSGRAQYF. The DNA for the CDR3 is TGCAGCGTGGACAGCGGCCGGGCCCAGTACTTC.

The CDR3, as DNA: TGTGCCAGCAGTCCAACTAGCGGGAGCGGGTACGAGCAGTACTTC. Translating it yields CASSPTSGSGYEQYF. The chain uses TRBV27 and TRBJ2-7; 11 bases are shared with TRBD2. Germline CDR1 is MNHEY and CDR2 is SMNVEV (reference sequence). V gave up 5 bases and J gave up 4 bases; unmatched junction bases: 7. The CDR3 sequence is 15 residues long.

This clonotype was found many times. The chain links TRBV10-3 to TRBJ2-3, with 7 bases matching TRBD1. V lost 6 bases to trimming and J lost 4 bases; unmatched junction nucleotides: 10. This CDR3 comprises 15 residues. CDR1 is ENHRY and CDR2 is SYGVKD in the germline V gene. CDR3 residues: CAISLTGTESDTQYF. The CDR3, as DNA: TGTGCCATCAGCTTAACCGGGACAGAATCAGATACGCAGTATTTT.

Ten or more counts support this clonotype. This rearrangement joins TRBV7-9 to TRBJ2-1; 8 nucleotides agree with TRBD2. The CDR3 runs to 16 residues. V dropped 7 bases and J dropped 4; count of bases not matched to a gene: 12. Looked up from germline, CDR1 is SEHNR and CDR2 is FQNEAQ (reference sequence). The DNA of the CDR3 is TGTGCCAGCATCCAAATGGGGCTAGCGGGTTACAATGAGCAGTTCTTC. This sequence encodes CASIQMGLAGYNEQFF.

The chain uses TRBV2 and TRBJ2-7; possibly TRBD1 for D (6 bases). Trimming took 0 bases from V and 2 from J, leaving 14 bases between them. The CDR3 sequence is 16 residues long. In germline, CDR1 is SNHLY, CDR2 FYNNEI. For the CDR3, the DNA is TGTGCCAGCAGTGAAGCTTTCAGGGGCCTTACCTACGAGCAGTACTTC. It specifies CASSEAFRGLTYEQYF.